One sample yielded the 10 T cell receptor beta chains listed below, sequenced in a study of T cells in Graves' hyperthyroidism and ophthalmopathy. Using RNA transcripts as the source, TCR beta CDR3 regions were amplified. Initially, a first-round RT-PCR of the TCR CDR3 employed the HTBI primer set. TCRdb called the multiplex PCR reads again in MiXCR, with one record for every CDR3 protein. Of 730,000 or so distinct CDR3 sequences listed, under 20% are singletons. Sequencing was carried out using blood. All receptors derive from a woman aged 50 to 60 with Graves' hyperthyroidism that later progressed to Graves' ophthalmopathy.

V is TRBV20-1 and J is TRBJ1-4, with a possible D match to TRBD1 (5 bases). V lost 0 bases, J lost 7 bases, and 15 bases lay in between. From germline, CDR1 is DFQATT and CDR2 SNEGSKA (reference sequence). The CDR3 has 15 residues. The CDR3 protein is CSARDLGGGGEKLFF. Here the CDR3 DNA reads TGCAGTGCTAGAGACTTAGGCGGGGGGGGTGAAAAACTGTTTTTT.

This clonotype was recorded many times. The chain recombines TRBV7-9 with TRBJ1-1; the D is unclear. Per the germline V gene, CDR1 is SEHNR and CDR2 is FQNEAQ (reference sequence). Trimming took 3 bases from V and 5 from J, leaving 13 bases between them. This CDR3 is 14 amino acids long. The CDR3 region is CASSFESGQTEAFF. The CDR3 bases are TGTGCCAGCAGCTTCGAGTCGGGCCAGACTGAAGCTTTCTTT.

A single count supports this clonotype. A much larger clone lies one base from this, so it may be a read error. The chain links TRBV6-2 or TRBV6-3 to TRBJ1-1; D unclear. Trimming removed 5 bases from V and 0 bases from J, with 16 bases in between. Germline CDR1 MNHEY, CDR2 SVGEGT. The CDR3 has 16 amino acids. As DNA, the CDR3 is TGTGCCAGCAGTCCTCTGGGGAAGTGGGTGAACACTGAAGCTTTCTTT. Translation gives CASSPLGKWVNTEAFF.

This clonotype turned up a few times. V usage is TRBV4-1 and J usage is TRBJ1-1, with D possibly TRBD1 on 5 matching bases. The ends were cut back, 1 base at V and 4 bases at J, with 10 bases in the middle. Germline V gene sequence: CDR1 MGHRA, CDR2 YSYEKL. CDR3 length: 14 amino acids. The DNA for the CDR3 is TGCGCCAGCAGCCAAGGAGCTGGGACCACTGAAGCTTTCTTT. Its translation is CASSQGAGTTEAFF.

This chain uses TRBV9 with TRBJ2-7, with a possible D match to TRBD2 (5 bases). V gave up 0 bases and J gave up 0 bases, with 10 bases separating them. In germline, CDR1 is SGDLS, CDR2 YYNGEE. The CDR3 extends over 15 amino acids. CDR3 protein: CASSVVPGSSYEQYF. Written as DNA, the CDR3 is TGTGCCAGCAGCGTAGTCCCGGGAAGCTCCTACGAGCAGTACTTC.

The chain couples TRBV5-1 to TRBJ2-7, with TRBD1 matching 8 bases. The J segment lost 5 bases and the V segment lost 6 bases, leaving 10 bases of the junction unmatched. This CDR3 comprises 14 residues. Germline V lookup: CDR1 SGHRS, CDR2 YFSETQ. The CDR3 DNA reads TGCGCCAGCACCTCCGGACAGGGTTGGAACGAGCAGTACTTC. It encodes CASTSGQGWNEQYF.

This clonotype has a handful of counts. The CDR3 coding sequence is TGTGCCAGCAGTTTATGGCAGGGGGCCACTGAAGCTTTCTTT. The encoded protein is CASSLWQGATEAFF. V gene TRBV27 combines with J gene TRBJ1-1, with 8 positions matching TRBD1. The ends lost 1 base at V and 4 bases at J; junction bases unmatched: 2. CDR3 length: 14 residues. The germline V gene encodes CDR1 MNHEY and CDR2 SMNVEV (reference sequence).

V and J are TRBV3-1 and TRBJ1-5; 7 bases are shared with TRBD1. The CDR3 is 15 residues long. V lost 2 bases, J lost 5 bases, and 6 bases stayed unmatched. The germline CDR1 and CDR2 sequences are LGHDT and YNNKEL (reference sequence). CDR3 region: CASSQNRGIHQPQHF. In nucleotides, the CDR3 is TGTGCCAGCAGCCAAAACAGGGGTATTCATCAGCCCCAGCATTTT.

This chain joins TRBV29-1 and TRBJ2-1; 8 nucleotides line up with TRBD2. V trimming: 2 bases; J trimming: 9 bases; junction bases outside the gene matches: 9. The germline CDR1 and CDR2 sequences are SQVTM and ANQGSEA. The CDR3 runs 14 residues. Here the CDR3 DNA reads TGCAGCGTTGAACCTCCGGGGGGGCCGGGTGAGCAGTTCTTC. Protein: CSVEPPGGPGEQFF.

This clonotype appeared many times. The chain couples TRBV20-1 to TRBJ1-1; weak D call: TRBD1 (5 bases). Germline V gene data show CDR1 as DFQATT and CDR2 as SNEGSKA (reference sequence). There are 17 residues in the CDR3. Between the trimmed V and J ends, which lost 2 bases and 1 base, there was a span of 20 bases. CDR3 coding DNA: TGCAGTGCTAGACGGGCGATTGGTAAGGGGAAGAACACTGAAGCTTTCTTT. Its translation: CSARRAIGKGKNTEAFF.